This entry describes one T cell receptor beta chain. Its specificity is not known. These data originate in a study of blood T cells in healthy people across ages. General observations from the study: The unknown donor CMV status may have confounded expanded clonotype changes.

Healthy Russian Caucasian donors spanned ages about 6 to 95 years. Each sample used at least 7 million PBMCs. This CDR3 contains 18 residues. Germline CDR1 and CDR2: SEHNR and FQNEAQ (reference sequence). Trimming cost V 5 bases and J 1 base, with 23 bases left between them. Primers used in a second PCR of roughly 7 to 12 cycles were a sample-barcoded 5' primer and a J-beta primer mix. TCRdb processed the 5' RACE reads anew with MiXCR; each CDR3 protein has one entry. The repertoire has about 1.8 million distinct CDR3 sequences, roughly 50% of them found once; the top ten carry approximately 2%. V gene TRBV7-9 combines with J gene TRBJ1-2, with a weak D call TRBD1 (6 bases). This clonotype was obtained from a woman in her thirties or forties in good health. The sequenced sample was blood. DNA of the CDR3: TGTGCCAGCAGCCAATTAACAGGGCCGACCCTCAATAACTATGGCTACACCTTC. Translating gives CASSQLTGPTLNNYGYTF.